The 15 T cell receptor beta chains below all came from one sample that was sequenced in a study of radiotherapy plus CTLA-4 blockade in lung cancer. Data came from immunoSEQ multiplex PCR; TCRdb stores just in-frame clones and leaves some out. The sample shows 23,000 or so clones, 71% of them seen only once. The sample was peripheral blood, taken from a patient treated with radiotherapy plus ipilimumab. The origin of the receptors is a human donor with non-small cell lung cancer whose response to radiotherapy plus ipilimumab could not be evaluated.

The chain has TRBV30 and TRBJ2-3, with TRBD2 matching over 10 bases. The germline V gene has CDR1 GTSNPN and CDR2 SVGIG (reference sequence). V dropped 2 bases and J dropped 7; count of bases not matched to a gene: 6. This CDR3 contains 14 residues. In DNA, the CDR3 is TGTGCCTGGAGTAAGCGGGAGGGTGGAAATACGCAGTATTTT. Residues: CAWSKREGGNTQYF. Combining the CDR3 with reference TRBV30 and TRBJ2-3 gives the whole variable domain SQTIHQWPATLVQPVGSPLSLECTVEGTSNPNLYWYRQAAGRGLQLLFYSVGIGQISSEVPQNLSASRPQDRQFILSSKKLLLSDSGFYLCAWSKREGGNTQYFGPGTRLTVL.

V is TRBV7-6 and J is TRBJ2-1; TRBD2 agrees at 10 bases. This CDR3 has 15 residues. The V gene end was trimmed by 5 bases and the J gene end by 5 bases; junction bases not matched to a gene: 6. CDR1 SGHVS and CDR2 FNYEAQ come from the germline V gene. The DNA of the CDR3 is TGTGCCAGCAGCCCTGGGACTAGCGCAAACAATGAGCAGTTCTTC. It specifies CASSPGTSANNEQFF.

The chain employs TRBV13 and TRBJ2-1, with TRBD2 identical over 10 bases. CDR1 and CDR2 from the germline V gene are PRHDT and FYEKMQ (reference sequence). J was trimmed by 3 bases and V by 2 bases; bases with no gene match: 1. The CDR3 runs 15 residues. CDR3 bases: TGTGCCAGCAGCTTAACTAGCGGGAACTACAATGAGCAGTTCTTC. Its translation is CASSLTSGNYNEQFF.

This sequence joins TRBV7-9 and TRBJ2-1, with TRBD2 matching 7 bases. CDR1 and CDR2 from the germline V gene are SEHNR and FQNEAQ (reference sequence). The CDR3 consists of 16 residues. V was pared by 6 bases and J by 4 bases, with 12 bases of the junction left unmatched. CDR3 sequence reads: CASRRWSGALYNEQFF. The CDR3 DNA follows: TGTGCCAGCAGACGATGGAGCGGGGCCTTGTACAATGAGCAGTTCTTC.

This chain connects TRBV5-6 to TRBJ2-3; 10 bases are a match to TRBD1. Germline V gene lookup returns CDR1 SGHDT and CDR2 YYEEEE. The CDR3 sequence is 13 residues long. Germline trimming cut 7 bases from V and 6 bases from J; bases unmatched to any gene: 5. CDR3 loop: CASGQGVKDTQYF. Here the CDR3 DNA reads TGTGCCAGCGGACAGGGGGTAAAGGATACGCAGTATTTT.

The chain combines TRBV6-1 with TRBJ1-2; D unclear. The CDR3 has 15 residues. Per the germline V gene, CDR1 is MNHNS and CDR2 is SASEGT. V was shortened by 6 bases and J by 5 bases, with 19 bases between the two germline ends. The CDR3 loop reads CASSPSPGGEYGYTF. CDR3 DNA sequence: TGTGCCAGCAGCCCCTCTCCGGGAGGAGAGTATGGCTACACCTTC.

The chain links TRBV19 to TRBJ2-3; TRBD2 is a possible D gene (6 bases). The length of the CDR3 is 17 residues. Germline CDR1 and CDR2: LNHDA and SQIVND (reference sequence). V lost 1 base and J lost 4, with 18 bases in between. CDR3 sequence: CASSIGGWRDGADTQYF. CDR3 DNA: TGTGCCAGTAGTATAGGAGGTTGGAGGGACGGTGCAGATACGCAGTATTTT. Drawing the rest from reference TRBV19 and TRBJ2-3, the complete variable domain is DGGITQSPKYLFRKEGQNVTLSCEQNLNHDAMYWYRQDPGQGLRLIYYSQIVNDFQKGDIAEGYSVSREKKESFPLTVTSAQKNPTAFYLCASSIGGWRDGADTQYFGPGTRLTVL.

This rearrangement joins TRBV6-6 to TRBJ2-2, with unresolved D. Germline loops: CDR1 MNHNY, CDR2 SVGAGI (reference sequence). Trimming stripped 5 bases from V and 7 bases from J, with 14 bases between. The CDR3 length is 14 residues. The CDR3, as DNA: TGTGCCAGCAGTCCCGGCGCGGCTGTCGGGGAGCTGTTTTTT. Its translation: CASSPGAAVGELFF.

V and J are TRBV5-4 and TRBJ2-1; 12 bases match TRBD2. Germline assignment: CDR1 SGHNT and CDR2 YYREEE (reference sequence). The V segment lost 4 bases and the J segment 9 bases; nucleotides outside the gene matches: 8. This CDR3 is 15 amino acids long. As DNA, the CDR3 is TGTGCCAGCAGCCCGTGGACTAGCGGGACTATTGAGCAGTTCTTC. Translating gives CASSPWTSGTIEQFF.

This clone appeared a few times. The chain employs TRBV19 and TRBJ2-6; D possibly corresponds to TRBD2 (6 bases). V shed 3 bases and J shed 2 bases, with 11 bases lying between them. This CDR3 comprises 16 residues. Germline CDR1 and CDR2: LNHDA and SQIVND (reference sequence). CDR3: CASSIKGRTGANVLTF. The CDR3 DNA sequence: TGTGCCAGTAGTATCAAGGGGAGGACTGGGGCCAACGTCCTGACTTTC. Filled out from reference TRBV19 and TRBJ2-6, the complete variable domain reads DGGITQSPKYLFRKEGQNVTLSCEQNLNHDAMYWYRQDPGQGLRLIYYSQIVNDFQKGDIAEGYSVSREKKESFPLTVTSAQKNPTAFYLCASSIKGRTGANVLTFGAGSRLTVL.

The chain has TRBV18 and TRBJ2-4, with 12 bases aligning to TRBD2. From germline, CDR1 is KGHSH and CDR2 LQKENI. This CDR3 is built from 18 residues. J gave up 7 bases and V 4 bases, and 14 bases lay outside the gene matches. The CDR3, as DNA: TGTGCCAGCTCACGGGACAGTCCTAGCGGGAGGGCCGGGAACATTCAGTACTTC. Its protein is CASSRDSPSGRAGNIQYF.

The genes are TRBV4-1 and TRBJ2-1; the match to TRBD2 covers 8 bases. CDR3 length: 16 residues. V dropped 3 bases and J dropped 2; count of bases not matched to a gene: 6. Germline values: CDR1 MGHRA, CDR2 YSYEKL. The CDR3 DNA is TGCGCCAGCAGCCAGAGGCCGGGAGGGGCCTACAATGAGCAGTTCTTC. Its translation: CASSQRPGGAYNEQFF.

This chain joins TRBV2 and TRBJ2-5, with TRBD1 matching 8 bases. Germline V gene lookup returns CDR1 SNHLY and CDR2 FYNNEI. This CDR3 contains 14 residues. V lost 6 bases, J lost 4 bases, and 7 bases stayed unmatched. CDR3 amino acids: CASRQYGQGETQYF. In DNA, the CDR3 is TGTGCCAGCAGACAGTACGGACAGGGAGAGACCCAGTACTTC.

The J gene is TRBJ1-5, the V gene TRBV27, with D unclear. Germline V gives CDR1 MNHEY, CDR2 SMNVEV (reference sequence). Deletions cut 2 bases from V and 5 bases from J, with 7 bases between. This CDR3 has 13 amino acids. The CDR3 loop reads CASSLTSYQPQHF. Written as DNA, the CDR3 is TGTGCCAGCAGTTTAACATCATATCAGCCCCAGCATTTT.

The V call is TRBV6-1, the J call TRBJ2-1; no firm D call. This CDR3 is built from 16 residues. Trimming pared 4 bases from V and 2 bases from J, leaving 15 bases between. CDR1 and CDR2 (germline): MNHNS, SASEGT. The DNA of the CDR3 is TGTGCCAGCAGTGGCCTAAGCCGCCCAACCTACAATGAGCAGTTCTTC. It yields the protein CASSGLSRPTYNEQFF.